This entry is about one T cell receptor (beta chain). This sample is part of a study of shared clonotypes between healthy human individuals. The repertoire was sequenced with immunoSEQ multiplex PCR; TCRdb's copy has only in-frame clones and lacks some. The sample yields over 2,000,000 clones, over 85% seen once. V was pared by 1 base and J by 2 bases, with 14 bases between. Germline V gives CDR1 MDHEN, CDR2 SYDVKM. The CDR3 contains 16 residues. Naive CD8 cells lacked CD45RO and underwent positive selection for CCR7, leaving out terminally differentiated effector memory CD45RA+ cells. The TCR was taken from a man younger than 35 in good health. Some clones in this sample may be carry-over from other donors' samples. Sequenced sample: naive CD8+ T cells from PBMCs. The chain links TRBV28 to TRBJ1-2, with D perhaps matching TRBD1 (5 bases). CDR3 DNA sequence: TGTGCCAGCAGTTTATTACTGGAACGGACAAACTATGGCTACACCTTC. It codes for CASSLLLERTNYGYTF.